This T cell receptor beta chain is from a study of shared clonotypes between healthy human individuals. The investigators split CD4+ cells into a CD45RA+ naive subset and a CD45RA-negative memory subset. In germline, CDR1 is SGHDN, CDR2 FVKESK. The CDR3 sequence is 15 residues long. V gave up 2 bases and J gave up 7 bases; unmatched junction bases: 4. Findings and limits, study-wide: Clonotypes shared by all four donors outscored non-shared clonotypes in generation probability.

Each subset's genomic DNA was shared equally among a number of immunoSEQ plates. The repertoire was sequenced with immunoSEQ multiplex PCR; TCRdb's copy has only in-frame clones and lacks some. The profile shows 600,000 to 750,000 clones, about two thirds of them singletons. This clone was seen a handful of times. The antigen is not known. Material: memory CD4+ T cells sorted from blood. The subset denotes: CD45RA-negative fraction. The gene calls are TRBV14 and TRBJ2-1, with 11 bases fitting TRBD1. The source is a woman in her 30s in good health. In nucleotides, the CDR3 is TGTGCCAGCAGCCAAAGGACAGGGGGCGAAAATGAGCAGTTCTTC. Protein: CASSQRTGGENEQFF.